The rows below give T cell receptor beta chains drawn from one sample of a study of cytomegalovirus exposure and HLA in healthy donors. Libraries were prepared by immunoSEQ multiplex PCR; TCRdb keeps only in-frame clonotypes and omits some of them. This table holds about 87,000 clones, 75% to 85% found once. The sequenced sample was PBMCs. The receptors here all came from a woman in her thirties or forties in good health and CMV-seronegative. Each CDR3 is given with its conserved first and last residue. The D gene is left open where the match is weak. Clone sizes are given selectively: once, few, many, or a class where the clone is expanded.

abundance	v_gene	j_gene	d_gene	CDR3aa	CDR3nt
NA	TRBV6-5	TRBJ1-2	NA	CASSISELDGYTF	TGTGCCAGCAGCATCTCAGAATTGGATGGCTACACCTTC
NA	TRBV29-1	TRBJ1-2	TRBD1	CSAWTGGYGYTF	TGCAGCGCTTGGACAGGCGGCTATGGCTACACCTTC
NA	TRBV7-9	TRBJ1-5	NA	CASSLMESNQPQHF	TGTGCCAGCAGCTTAATGGAGAGCAATCAGCCCCAGCATTTT
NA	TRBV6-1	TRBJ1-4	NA	CASSLGQQKEKLFF	TGTGCCAGCAGTTTGGGACAACAGAAGGAAAAACTGTTTTTT
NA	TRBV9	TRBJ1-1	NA	CASSVSRDTEAFF	TGTGCCAGCAGCGTTAGCCGGGACACCGAAGCTTTCTTT
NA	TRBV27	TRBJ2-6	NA	CASSNTGANVLTF	TGTGCCAGCAGCAACACTGGGGCCAACGTCCTGACTTTC
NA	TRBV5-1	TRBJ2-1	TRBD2	CASSSLLAGTYNEQFF	TGCGCCAGCAGCTCTCTACTAGCGGGGACCTACAATGAGCAGTTCTTC
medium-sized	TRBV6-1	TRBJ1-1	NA	CASRSTENTEAFF	TGTGCCAGCAGGTCGACAGAGAACACTGAAGCTTTCTTT
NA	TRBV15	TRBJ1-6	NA	CATSRDLWQFNSPLHF	TGTGCCACCAGCAGAGATCTGTGGCAGTTCAATTCACCCCTCCACTTT
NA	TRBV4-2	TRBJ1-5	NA	CASSQSGDSNQPQHF	TGTGCCAGCAGCCAATCAGGGGATAGCAATCAGCCCCAGCATTTT
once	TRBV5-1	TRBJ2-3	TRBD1	CASSLIGTGGTDTQYF	TGCGCCAGCAGCTTGATCGGGACAGGGGGCACAGATACGCAGTATTTT
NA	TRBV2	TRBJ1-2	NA	CASSIQENYGYTF	TGTGCCAGCAGTATACAGGAGAACTATGGCTACACCTTC
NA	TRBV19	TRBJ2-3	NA	CASSSPSPRTALSTDTQYF	TGTGCCAGTAGTTCTCCCTCCCCCCGGACAGCGCTTAGCACAGATACGCAGTATTTT
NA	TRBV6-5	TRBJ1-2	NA	CASRPGQIYGYTF	TGTGCCAGCAGACCCGGACAGATCTATGGCTACACCTTC
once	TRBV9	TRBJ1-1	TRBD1	CASSVNTGTANEAFF	TGTGCCAGCAGCGTAAATACCGGGACAGCGAATGAAGCTTTCTTT
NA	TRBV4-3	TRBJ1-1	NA	CASSQVKLNTEAFF	TGCGCCAGCAGCCAAGTAAAGCTGAACACTGAAGCTTTCTTT
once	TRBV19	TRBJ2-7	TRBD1	CASSAGGRGEQYF	TGTGCCAGTAGTGCAGGGGGCCGTGGCGAGCAGTACTTC
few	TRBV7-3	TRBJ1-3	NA	CASSLYSGNTIYF	TGTGCCAGCAGCCTCTACTCTGGAAACACCATATATTTT
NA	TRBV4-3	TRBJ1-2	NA	CASSQVTAGGLGYTF	TGCGCCAGCAGCCAAGTCACCGCCGGGGGGCTGGGCTACACCTTC
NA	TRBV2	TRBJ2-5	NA	CASSAYREETQYF	TGTGCCAGCAGTGCTTACAGGGAAGAGACCCAGTACTTC
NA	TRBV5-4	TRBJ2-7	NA	CASSFNSYEQYF	TGTGCCAGCAGCTTCAACTCCTACGAGCAGTACTTC
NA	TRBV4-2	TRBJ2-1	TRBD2	CASSLTSGGGNEQFF	TGTGCCAGCAGCCTCACTAGCGGGGGTGGCAATGAGCAGTTCTTC
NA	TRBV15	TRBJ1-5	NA	CATSRDLTGNQPQHF	TGTGCCACCAGCAGAGATCTTACGGGGAATCAGCCCCAGCATTTT
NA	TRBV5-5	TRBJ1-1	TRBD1	CASSVQGGTEAFF	TGTGCCAGCAGCGTCCAGGGGGGCACTGAAGCTTTCTTT
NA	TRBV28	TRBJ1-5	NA	CASSFNGRGNNQPQHF	TGTGCCAGCAGTTTTAATGGGAGGGGGAACAATCAGCCCCAGCATTTT
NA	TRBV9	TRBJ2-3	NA	CASSVSGRTDTQYF	TGTGCCAGCAGCGTGTCAGGGAGGACAGATACGCAGTATTTT
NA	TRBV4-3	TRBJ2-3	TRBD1	CASSQAVGGGPDTQYF	TGCGCCAGCAGCCAAGCTGTAGGGGGCGGCCCAGATACGCAGTATTTT
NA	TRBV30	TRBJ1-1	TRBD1	CAWDRGVAEAFF	TGTGCTTGGGACAGGGGTGTCGCTGAAGCTTTCTTT
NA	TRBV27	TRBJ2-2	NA	CASSPISRSGELFF	TGTGCCAGCAGCCCCATAAGCAGGTCCGGGGAGCTGTTTTTT
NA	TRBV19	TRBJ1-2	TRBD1	CASMGLPGQAYGYPF	TGTGCCAGTATGGGTCTACCGGGACAGGCCTATGGCTACCCCTTC
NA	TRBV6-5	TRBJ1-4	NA	CASSYSPGIGEKLFF	TGTGCCAGCAGTTACTCGCCAGGGATTGGTGAAAAACTGTTTTTT
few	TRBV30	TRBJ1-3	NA	CAWSVLSGNTIYF	TGTGCCTGGAGTGTACTATCGGGAAACACCATATATTTT
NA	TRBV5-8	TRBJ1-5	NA	CASILKGGSNQPQHF	TGTGCCAGCATCCTAAAGGGGGGGAGCAATCAGCCCCAGCATTTT
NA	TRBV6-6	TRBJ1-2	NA	CASSYSLPPTIDGYTF	TGTGCCAGCAGTTACTCACTGCCCCCAACTATAGATGGCTACACCTTC
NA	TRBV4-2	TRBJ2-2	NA	CASSQDERDFITGELFF	TGTGCCAGCAGCCAAGACGAACGGGACTTCATCACCGGGGAGCTGTTTTTT
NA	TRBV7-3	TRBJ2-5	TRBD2	CASSLIGTTGTQYF	TGTGCCAGCAGCTTAATCGGGACTACCGGGACCCAGTACTTC
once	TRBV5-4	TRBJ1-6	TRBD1	CASSSQGAVRSPLHF	TGTGCCAGCAGCTCTCAGGGGGCAGTTAGATCACCCCTCCACTTT
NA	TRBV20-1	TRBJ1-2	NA	CSASPFGYTF	TGCAGTGCTTCCCCCTTTGGCTACACCTTC
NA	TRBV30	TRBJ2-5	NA	CAWSGPLFGGGAQYF	TGTGCCTGGAGTGGCCCTCTTTTTGGTGGAGGCGCCCAGTACTTC
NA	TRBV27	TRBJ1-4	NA	CASRSAGPSNEKLFF	TGTGCCAGCAGAAGTGCAGGGCCCTCTAATGAAAAACTGTTTTTT
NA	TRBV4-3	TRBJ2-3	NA	CASSQDPDDSDTQYF	TGCGCCAGCAGCCAAGATCCAGATGATTCAGATACGCAGTATTTT
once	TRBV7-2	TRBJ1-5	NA	CASSLGLDSNQPQHF	TGTGCCAGCAGCCTTGGACTCGATAGCAATCAGCCCCAGCATTTT
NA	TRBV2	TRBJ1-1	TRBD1	CASSLRDRSNTEAFF	TGTGCCAGCAGTCTTAGGGACAGGTCGAACACTGAAGCTTTCTTT
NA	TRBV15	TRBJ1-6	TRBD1	CATSTDRVVSPLHF	TGTGCCACCAGCACCGACAGGGTTGTATCACCCCTCCACTTT
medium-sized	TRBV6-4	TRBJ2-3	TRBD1	CASGAGGETDTQYF	TGTGCCTCAGGGGCAGGGGGCGAAACAGATACGCAGTATTTT
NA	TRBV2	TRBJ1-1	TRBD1	CASSEPEPGQGYEPEAFF	TGTGCCAGCAGTGAACCTGAACCGGGACAGGGATATGAGCCTGAAGCTTTCTTT